A selection of T cell receptor beta chains follows, all from one sample in a study of T-cell reconstitution after alpha-beta-depleted transplantation in children. From the PCR reads, TCRdb called clonotypes with MiXCR, one entry per CDR3 protein. The sample lists roughly 200,000 distinct CDR3 sequences; approximately 14% were seen once. The sample in question was PBMCs from the stem cell graft donor, obtained from the stem cell graft. The receptor set was obtained from a human donor who donated a stem cell graft to a child with acute lymphoblastic leukemia. The CDR3 runs from the conserved cysteine through the conserved F or W. The order of the fields is V gene, clone size, D gene, J gene, CDR3 protein, CDR3 DNA. A D gene is named only where the DNA matches it firmly. Only some rows state a clone size, as once, few, many or a class for expanded clones.

v_call: TRBV10-3; clone_size: many; d_call: -; j_call: TRBJ1-2; cdr3_aa: CAISDSGREVYGYTF; cdr3_nt: TGTGCCATCAGTGACTCAGGGAGGGAGGTCTATGGCTACACCTTC
v_call: TRBV18; clone_size: -; d_call: TRBD2; j_call: TRBJ2-4; cdr3_aa: CASSPVLAGAKNIQYF; cdr3_nt: TGTGCCAGCTCACCCGTACTAGCGGGAGCCAAAAACATTCAGTACTTC
v_call: TRBV5-1; clone_size: many; d_call: -; j_call: TRBJ2-5; cdr3_aa: CASSLDTGQETQYF; cdr3_nt: TGCGCCAGCAGCTTGGATACAGGACAAGAGACCCAGTACTTC
v_call: TRBV18; clone_size: -; d_call: -; j_call: TRBJ1-1; cdr3_aa: CASSPHAESNTEAFF; cdr3_nt: TGTGCCAGCTCACCTCACGCGGAGTCGAACACTGAAGCTTTCTTT
v_call: TRBV5-4; clone_size: once; d_call: TRBD2; j_call: TRBJ2-5; cdr3_aa: CASSSGLEQETQYF; cdr3_nt: TGTGCCAGCAGCTCCGGACTAGAACAAGAGACCCAGTACTTC
v_call: TRBV12-3/TRBV12-4; clone_size: -; d_call: -; j_call: TRBJ1-3; cdr3_aa: CASSFASSGNTIYF; cdr3_nt: TGTGCCAGCAGTTTCGCGAGCTCTGGAAACACCATATATTTT
v_call: TRBV30; clone_size: -; d_call: -; j_call: TRBJ2-4; cdr3_aa: CAWSVQNLDIQYF; cdr3_nt: TGTGCCTGGAGTGTACAAAACTTAGACATTCAGTACTTC
v_call: TRBV7-8; clone_size: many; d_call: TRBD1; j_call: TRBJ2-6; cdr3_aa: CASSWGTGLSGANVLTF; cdr3_nt: TGTGCCAGCAGCTGGGGGACAGGGCTCTCTGGGGCCAACGTCCTGACTTTC
v_call: TRBV5-1; clone_size: -; d_call: -; j_call: TRBJ1-5; cdr3_aa: CASSKEGNQPQHF; cdr3_nt: TGCGCCAGCAGCAAAGAGGGGAATCAGCCCCAGCATTTT
v_call: TRBV7-8; clone_size: many; d_call: -; j_call: TRBJ2-1; cdr3_aa: CASSLPSKPNEQFF; cdr3_nt: TGTGCCAGCAGCTTACCGTCGAAACCGAATGAGCAGTTCTTC
v_call: TRBV5-1; clone_size: -; d_call: TRBD2; j_call: TRBJ2-5; cdr3_aa: CASSWPGERETSLYQETQYF; cdr3_nt: TGCGCCAGCAGCTGGCCGGGGGAGCGGGAGACATCCTTGTACCAAGAGACCCAGTACTTC
v_call: TRBV5-1; clone_size: many; d_call: TRBD1; j_call: TRBJ2-2; cdr3_aa: CASSEDRGELFF; cdr3_nt: TGCGCCAGCAGCGAGGACAGGGGGGAGCTGTTTTTT
v_call: TRBV12-3/TRBV12-4; clone_size: many; d_call: -; j_call: TRBJ2-3; cdr3_aa: CASSGQFTDTQYF; cdr3_nt: TGTGCCAGCAGTGGGCAGTTCACAGATACGCAGTATTTT
v_call: TRBV11-2; clone_size: -; d_call: -; j_call: TRBJ2-4; cdr3_aa: CASSLDGVAKNSQYF; cdr3_nt: TGTGCCAGCAGCTTAGACGGGGTGGCCAAAAACAGTCAGTACTTC
v_call: TRBV5-1; clone_size: -; d_call: -; j_call: TRBJ1-2; cdr3_aa: CASSPVRSHYGYTF; cdr3_nt: TGCGCCAGCAGCCCAGTTCGGTCCCACTATGGCTACACCTTC
v_call: TRBV20-1; clone_size: few; d_call: -; j_call: TRBJ1-6; cdr3_aa: CSARGVGVGSPLHF; cdr3_nt: TGCAGTGCTAGAGGGGTAGGGGTTGGGTCACCCCTCCACTTT
v_call: TRBV5-1; clone_size: many; d_call: -; j_call: TRBJ2-3; cdr3_aa: CASSRNPGATDTQYF; cdr3_nt: TGCGCCAGCAGCCGAAACCCCGGGGCCACAGATACGCAGTATTTT
v_call: TRBV20-1; clone_size: -; d_call: TRBD2; j_call: TRBJ2-1; cdr3_aa: CSAPPSGGGLGEQFF; cdr3_nt: TGCAGTGCTCCTCCTAGCGGGGGAGGGCTGGGTGAGCAGTTCTTC
v_call: TRBV5-1; clone_size: few; d_call: -; j_call: TRBJ2-5; cdr3_aa: CASSRTGSSQETQYF; cdr3_nt: TGCGCCAGCAGCCGTACCGGGAGCAGCCAAGAGACCCAGTACTTC
v_call: TRBV20-1; clone_size: many; d_call: -; j_call: TRBJ2-1; cdr3_aa: CSASPNRPEQFF; cdr3_nt: TGCAGTGCTAGTCCAAACCGCCCGGAACAGTTCTTC
v_call: TRBV11-3; clone_size: few; d_call: -; j_call: TRBJ2-3; cdr3_aa: CASSPRGTTDTQYF; cdr3_nt: TGTGCCAGCAGCCCAAGGGGGACCACAGATACGCAGTATTTT
v_call: TRBV20-1; clone_size: -; d_call: TRBD2; j_call: TRBJ2-7; cdr3_aa: CSARVPAGGMYF; cdr3_nt: TGCAGTGCTAGAGTTCCAGCGGGAGGGATGTACTTC
v_call: TRBV6-1; clone_size: -; d_call: TRBD2; j_call: TRBJ2-3; cdr3_aa: CASSPSGLTDTQYF; cdr3_nt: TGTGCCAGCAGCCCTAGCGGCCTCACAGATACGCAGTATTTT
v_call: TRBV28; clone_size: many; d_call: -; j_call: TRBJ1-4; cdr3_aa: CASSLTLPAGNEKLFF; cdr3_nt: TGTGCCAGCAGTTTAACGTTGCCGGCAGGGAATGAAAAACTGTTTTTT
v_call: TRBV5-5; clone_size: few; d_call: -; j_call: TRBJ1-1; cdr3_aa: CASSLAGRTEAFF; cdr3_nt: TGTGCCAGCAGCTTGGCGGGTAGGACTGAAGCTTTCTTT
v_call: TRBV5-1; clone_size: many; d_call: TRBD1; j_call: TRBJ2-7; cdr3_aa: CASSPRDRGDYEQYF; cdr3_nt: TGCGCCAGCAGCCCCCGGGACAGGGGAGACTACGAGCAGTACTTC
v_call: TRBV25-1; clone_size: many; d_call: -; j_call: TRBJ1-1; cdr3_aa: CASSAFHTEAFF; cdr3_nt: TGTGCCAGCAGTGCTTTTCACACTGAAGCTTTCTTT
v_call: TRBV7-2; clone_size: many; d_call: -; j_call: TRBJ2-7; cdr3_aa: CASSFEVRTYEQYF; cdr3_nt: TGTGCCAGCAGCTTTGAGGTCCGGACCTACGAGCAGTACTTC
v_call: TRBV20-1; clone_size: many; d_call: -; j_call: TRBJ2-7; cdr3_aa: CSASGQLYEQYF; cdr3_nt: TGCAGTGCTAGTGGCCAGTTGTACGAGCAGTACTTC
v_call: TRBV3-1; clone_size: many; d_call: -; j_call: TRBJ2-3; cdr3_aa: CASSQSRTDTQYF; cdr3_nt: TGTGCCAGCAGCCAGTCTCGCACAGATACGCAGTATTTT
v_call: TRBV6-5; clone_size: many; d_call: -; j_call: TRBJ1-2; cdr3_aa: CASSYSSGNGYTF; cdr3_nt: TGTGCCAGCAGTTACTCTTCGGGGAATGGCTACACCTTC
v_call: TRBV12-3/TRBV12-4; clone_size: many; d_call: -; j_call: TRBJ1-1; cdr3_aa: CASSFQGGMNTEAFF; cdr3_nt: TGTGCCAGCAGTTTTCAAGGGGGTATGAACACTGAAGCTTTCTTT
v_call: TRBV11-1; clone_size: many; d_call: -; j_call: TRBJ2-7; cdr3_aa: CASSLDRESDEQYF; cdr3_nt: TGTGCCAGCAGCTTAGACAGGGAATCGGACGAGCAGTACTTC
v_call: TRBV20-1; clone_size: many; d_call: -; j_call: TRBJ1-2; cdr3_aa: CSVKRAGGGYTF; cdr3_nt: TGCAGTGTCAAAAGGGCTGGTGGTGGCTACACCTTC
v_call: TRBV5-1; clone_size: many; d_call: -; j_call: TRBJ2-1; cdr3_aa: CASSPPVDEQFF; cdr3_nt: TGCGCCAGCAGCCCACCCGTCGATGAGCAGTTCTTC
v_call: TRBV25-1; clone_size: many; d_call: -; j_call: TRBJ1-2; cdr3_aa: CASRPGTPGWGYTF; cdr3_nt: TGTGCCAGCAGGCCCGGGACGCCCGGCTGGGGCTACACCTTC
v_call: TRBV20-1; clone_size: many; d_call: TRBD1; j_call: TRBJ1-5; cdr3_aa: CSARDHRGSNQPQHF; cdr3_nt: TGCAGTGCTAGAGATCACAGGGGTAGCAATCAGCCCCAGCATTTT
v_call: TRBV20-1; clone_size: many; d_call: TRBD2; j_call: TRBJ2-7; cdr3_aa: CSSGTNEYEQYF; cdr3_nt: TGCAGTTCCGGGACTAACGAATACGAGCAGTACTTC
v_call: TRBV20-1; clone_size: -; d_call: -; j_call: TRBJ2-7; cdr3_aa: CSARIPGTYEQYF; cdr3_nt: TGCAGTGCCCGGATTCCGGGAACCTACGAGCAGTACTTC
v_call: TRBV5-1; clone_size: many; d_call: -; j_call: TRBJ2-5; cdr3_aa: CASSWQPIPQETQYF; cdr3_nt: TGCGCCAGCAGCTGGCAACCTATTCCTCAAGAGACCCAGTACTTC
v_call: TRBV12-3/TRBV12-4; clone_size: many; d_call: -; j_call: TRBJ2-7; cdr3_aa: CASSPLQGTKQYF; cdr3_nt: TGTGCCAGCAGCCCTTTACAGGGAACCAAGCAGTACTTC
v_call: TRBV4-2; clone_size: -; d_call: -; j_call: TRBJ2-5; cdr3_aa: CASSQGDVGQETQYF; cdr3_nt: TGTGCCAGCAGCCAAGGTGACGTCGGCCAAGAGACCCAGTACTTC
v_call: TRBV7-2; clone_size: -; d_call: -; j_call: TRBJ2-1; cdr3_aa: CASSRDGIGEQFF; cdr3_nt: TGTGCCAGCAGCCGAGACGGTATAGGGGAGCAGTTCTTC
v_call: TRBV11-2; clone_size: many; d_call: -; j_call: TRBJ2-5; cdr3_aa: CASNPEVGTQYF; cdr3_nt: TGTGCCAGCAACCCGGAAGTTGGGACCCAGTACTTC
v_call: TRBV2; clone_size: many; d_call: TRBD1; j_call: TRBJ1-2; cdr3_aa: CASSEGTGDWYYGYTF; cdr3_nt: TGTGCCAGCAGTGAAGGGACAGGGGATTGGTACTATGGCTACACCTTC
v_call: TRBV6-1; clone_size: many; d_call: -; j_call: TRBJ2-1; cdr3_aa: CASSEAGLKRNEQFF; cdr3_nt: TGTGCCAGCAGTGAAGCTGGACTGAAGAGGAATGAGCAGTTCTTC
v_call: TRBV27; clone_size: many; d_call: TRBD1; j_call: TRBJ2-5; cdr3_aa: CASSSTGTGGKTQYF; cdr3_nt: TGTGCCAGCAGTTCCACCGGGACAGGGGGGAAGACCCAGTACTTC
v_call: TRBV30; clone_size: -; d_call: TRBD1; j_call: TRBJ1-1; cdr3_aa: CAWSPPRDRGNTEAFF; cdr3_nt: TGTGCCTGGAGTCCTCCGCGGGACAGGGGGAACACTGAAGCTTTCTTT
v_call: TRBV29-1; clone_size: many; d_call: -; j_call: TRBJ1-1; cdr3_aa: CSVTTGNTEAFF; cdr3_nt: TGCAGCGTCACAACAGGGAACACTGAAGCTTTCTTT
v_call: TRBV29-1; clone_size: many; d_call: -; j_call: TRBJ2-7; cdr3_aa: CSVGSGSSYEQYF; cdr3_nt: TGCAGCGTGGGTAGCGGTAGCTCCTACGAGCAGTACTTC
v_call: TRBV5-4; clone_size: once; d_call: -; j_call: TRBJ1-4; cdr3_aa: CASSLAPSTNEKLFF; cdr3_nt: TGTGCCAGCAGCTTGGCCCCCTCAACTAATGAAAAACTGTTTTTT
v_call: TRBV12-3/TRBV12-4; clone_size: few; d_call: -; j_call: TRBJ2-7; cdr3_aa: CASSSETGTRYF; cdr3_nt: TGTGCCAGCAGTTCAGAGACAGGGACTCGGTACTTC
v_call: TRBV20-1; clone_size: many; d_call: TRBD2; j_call: TRBJ2-3; cdr3_aa: CSAGTSGYTDTQYF; cdr3_nt: TGCAGTGCTGGAACTAGCGGGTACACAGATACGCAGTATTTT
v_call: TRBV7-6; clone_size: many; d_call: TRBD2; j_call: TRBJ2-2; cdr3_aa: CASSSTGLANTGELFF; cdr3_nt: TGTGCCAGCAGCTCAACGGGACTAGCGAACACCGGGGAGCTGTTTTTT